This T cell receptor (beta chain) was retrieved from a study of CD8 T cells in ankylosing spondylitis (dated by TCRdb to the late 2010s). Some background on the complete study: To find TCR variants linked to disease, the study profiled T cell receptor beta repertoires in ankylosing spondylitis patients and healthy donors. In total, the full study cohort was made up of nearly 110 healthy donors and 25 to 30 ankylosing spondylitis patients. Samples of peripheral blood were taken, and for ankylosing spondylitis patients, synovial fluid was collected as well. Study-wide conclusions, independent of this receptor: A CD8+ phenotype was shown by the disease-linked clones, which were found at relatively low frequencies in peripheral blood. The disease-linked clones were reported to be significantly enriched in matched synovial fluid samples from ankylosing spondylitis patients. Blood from ankylosing spondylitis patients appeared to be characterized by a TCR beta motif composed of several highly homologous amino acid variants. Some TCR beta motif variants had previously been reported in synovial fluid and blood of reactive arthritis patients, which suggested common disease-initiation mechanisms.

The junction carries 7 bases between V and J, which are trimmed by 0 bases and 0 bases respectively. As encoded in the germline V gene, CDR1 is SGHRS while CDR2 is YFSETQ. The CDR3 sequence holds 14 residues, the cysteine and phenylalanine included. Only the CDR3 part of the read is kept: 42 bases, read in frame from the first base. Many counts were recorded for this clonotype. What antigen it recognizes has not been identified. No base-level quality is on record; no much larger clone is a single base apart. The run used an Illumina HiSeq 2500. TCR beta libraries were prepared by quantitative 5'-RACE with molecular barcodes. Per the original workflow: To identify disease-linked TCR variants, a new computational method was used, one built on a probabilistic model of VDJ rearrangement. Starting from the raw public reads, TCRdb applied fastp trimming at Q25, assembled clones with MiXCR and retained in-frame beta chains. Each entry is one CDR3 protein sequence, shown with its most common DNA and genes. What appears here as the V and J calls and clone size reflects TCRdb's work, not the paper's. The sample has some 220,000 distinct CDR3 sequences on record, under 8.5% of them singletons. Roughly 5% of the sample comes from the top ten.

The origin of this receptor is a female donor with ankylosing spondylitis or in good health (not recorded which). The V gene is TRBV5-1 and the J gene is TRBJ2-7, with TRBD1 perhaps the D gene, on 6 matching bases. The sample taken for sequencing was blood, either unsorted or a sorted T cell fraction (not recorded which). The CDR3 has the sequence CASSLGDNSYEQYF. The nucleotide sequence is given as TGCGCCAGCAGCTTGGGGGACAACTCCTACGAGCAGTACTTC.